This T cell receptor beta chain was found in a study of control samples from healthy donors and cancer patients. Only in-frame clones appear in the TCRdb table, and some are missing; sequencing was by immunoSEQ multiplex PCR. The sample includes around 82,000 clones, roughly 86% of them seen just once. This CDR3 comprises 16 residues. Trimming cost V 6 bases and J 0 bases, with 17 bases left between them. In germline, CDR1 is SGHTA, CDR2 FQGNSA. The source is a middle-aged man in good health. The chain couples TRBV7-2 to TRBJ1-2; D gene uncertain. Sequenced input: blood. The CDR3 DNA reads TGTGCCAGCAGTTATGTTAGACAACCGACTAACTATGGCTACACCTTC. This codes for CASSYVRQPTNYGYTF.